The clone carrying this T cell receptor beta chain was counted only a few times. The antigen remains unidentified. From approximately 490 ng total RNA, TCR beta cDNA was generated with a primer in the constant region. Each TCR beta library was derived from three nested multiplex PCR rounds that employed slightly modified ARM-PCR. Use of TRBV1-TRBV30 forward primers with a C-beta reverse primer characterized the first two PCR rounds, which lasted about 9 cycles each. TCRdb passed the multiplex PCR reads through MiXCR, listing each CDR3 protein once. The sample yields some 200,000 distinct CDR3 sequences, approximately 65% seen once. Blood RNA was derived from unsorted whole blood, and germline DNA was extracted too. This record comes from a study of tumor-infiltrating lymphocytes in primary liver carcinoma. Study-wide background: Staging placed the tumors at T1-T3 N0M0, and they measured about 4 to 11 cm across.

Germline V gene data show CDR1 as SGHKS and CDR2 as YYEKEE (reference sequence). The CDR3 loop spans 15 amino acids. J gave up 5 bases and V 4 bases, and 10 bases lay outside the gene matches. Findings and caveats of the study: Pairs of tumor regions overlapped more than tumor-adjacent and tumor-blood pairs did.

The gene calls are TRBV5-5 and TRBJ2-7, with 9 bases lining up with TRBD1. The sample consisted of peripheral blood. The clonotype originates from a woman aged 60-70 years with primary liver carcinoma and hepatitis B virus infection. The CDR3 loop is CASSPTGTGINEQYF. The CDR3 nucleotides read TGTGCCAGCAGCCCAACCGGGACAGGGATCAACGAGCAGTACTTC.